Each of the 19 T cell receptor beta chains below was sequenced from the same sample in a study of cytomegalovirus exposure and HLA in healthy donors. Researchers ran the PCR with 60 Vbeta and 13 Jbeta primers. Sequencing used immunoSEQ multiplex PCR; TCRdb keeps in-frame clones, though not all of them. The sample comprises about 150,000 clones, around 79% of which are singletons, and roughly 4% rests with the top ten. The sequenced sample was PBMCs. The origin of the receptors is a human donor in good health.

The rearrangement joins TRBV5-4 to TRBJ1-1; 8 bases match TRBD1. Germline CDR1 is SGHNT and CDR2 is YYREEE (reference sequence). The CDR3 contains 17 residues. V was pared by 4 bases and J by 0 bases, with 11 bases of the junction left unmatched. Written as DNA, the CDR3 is TGTGCCAGCAGCCGAATCGGACAGGGCCTCATGAACACTGAAGCTTTCTTT. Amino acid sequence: CASSRIGQGLMNTEAFF.

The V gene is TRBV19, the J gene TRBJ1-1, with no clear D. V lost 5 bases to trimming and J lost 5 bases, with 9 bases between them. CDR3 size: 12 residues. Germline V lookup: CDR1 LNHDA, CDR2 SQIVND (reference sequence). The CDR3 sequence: CASSGPITEAFF. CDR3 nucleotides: TGTGCCAGTAGTGGCCCCATAACTGAAGCTTTCTTT.

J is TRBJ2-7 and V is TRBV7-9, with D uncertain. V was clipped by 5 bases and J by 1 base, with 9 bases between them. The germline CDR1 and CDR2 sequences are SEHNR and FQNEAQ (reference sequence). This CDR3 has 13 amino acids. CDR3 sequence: CASSAPSSYEQYF. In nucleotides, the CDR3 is TGTGCCAGCAGCGCGCCCTCGTCCTACGAGCAGTACTTC.

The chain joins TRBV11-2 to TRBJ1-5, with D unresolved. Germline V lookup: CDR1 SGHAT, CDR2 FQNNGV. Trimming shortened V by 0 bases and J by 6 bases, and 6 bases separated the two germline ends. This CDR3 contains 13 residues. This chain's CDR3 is CASSLEEGQPQHF. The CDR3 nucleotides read TGTGCCAGCAGCTTAGAAGAGGGTCAGCCCCAGCATTTT. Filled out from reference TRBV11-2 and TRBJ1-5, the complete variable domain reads EAGVAQSPRYKIIEKRQSVAFWCNPISGHATLYWYQQILGQGPKLLIQFQNNGVVDDSQLPKDRFSAERLKGVDSTLKIQPAKLEDSAVYLCASSLEEGQPQHFGDGTRLSIL.

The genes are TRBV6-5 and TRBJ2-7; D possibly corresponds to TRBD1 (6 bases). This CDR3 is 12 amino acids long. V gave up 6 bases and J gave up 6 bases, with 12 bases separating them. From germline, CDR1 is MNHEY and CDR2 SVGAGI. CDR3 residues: CASSNRAGEQYF. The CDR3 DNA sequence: TGTGCCAGCAGCAACAGGGCGGGCGAGCAGTACTTC.

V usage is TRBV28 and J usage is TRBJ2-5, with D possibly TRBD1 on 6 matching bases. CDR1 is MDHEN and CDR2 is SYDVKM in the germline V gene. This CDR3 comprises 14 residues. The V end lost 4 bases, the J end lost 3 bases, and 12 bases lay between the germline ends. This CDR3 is CASSSPDREETQYF. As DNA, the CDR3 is TGTGCCAGCAGTTCCCCGGACAGAGAAGAGACCCAGTACTTC. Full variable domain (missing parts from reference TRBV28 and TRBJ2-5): DVKVTQSSRYLVKRTGEKVFLECVQDMDHENMFWYRQDPGLGLRLIYFSYDVKMKEKGDIPEGYSVSREKKERFSLILESASTNQTSMYLCASSSPDREETQYFGPGTRLLVL.

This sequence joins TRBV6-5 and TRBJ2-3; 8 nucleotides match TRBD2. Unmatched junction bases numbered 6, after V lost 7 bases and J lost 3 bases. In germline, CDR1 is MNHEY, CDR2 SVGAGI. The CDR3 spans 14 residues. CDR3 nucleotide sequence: TGTGCCAGCAAGAGCGGGGGTTCGACAGATACGCAGTATTTT. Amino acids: CASKSGGSTDTQYF.

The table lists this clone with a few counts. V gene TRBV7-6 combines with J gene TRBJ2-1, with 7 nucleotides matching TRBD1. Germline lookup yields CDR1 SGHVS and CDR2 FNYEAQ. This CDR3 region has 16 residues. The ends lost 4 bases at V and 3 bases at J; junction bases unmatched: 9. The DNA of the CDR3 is TGTGCCAGCAGCTCCAAACCCGGGACAGTCTACAATGAGCAGTTCTTC. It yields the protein CASSSKPGTVYNEQFF.

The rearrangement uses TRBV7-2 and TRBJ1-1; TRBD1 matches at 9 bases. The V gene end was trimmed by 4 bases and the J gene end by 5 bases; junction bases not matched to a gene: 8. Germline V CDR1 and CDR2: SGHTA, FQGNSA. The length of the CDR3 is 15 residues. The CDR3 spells CASSWKQGAVTEAFF. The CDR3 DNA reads TGTGCCAGCAGCTGGAAACAGGGGGCAGTTACTGAAGCTTTCTTT.

CDR3 sequence reads: CASSFGGADTEAFF. DNA for the CDR3: TGTGCCAGCAGCTTTGGGGGCGCGGACACTGAAGCTTTCTTT. The rearrangement uses TRBV7-2 and TRBJ1-1; D perhaps matches TRBD1 (6 bases). The CDR3 contains 14 residues. The ends were cut back, 3 bases at V and 3 bases at J, with 11 bases in the middle. CDR1 SGHTA and CDR2 FQGNSA come from the germline V gene.

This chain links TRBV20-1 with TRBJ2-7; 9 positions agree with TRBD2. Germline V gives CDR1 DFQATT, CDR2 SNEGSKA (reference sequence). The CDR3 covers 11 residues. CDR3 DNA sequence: TGCAGGGGGACTAGCAGTCGCGAGCAGTACTTC. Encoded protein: CRGTSSREQYF.

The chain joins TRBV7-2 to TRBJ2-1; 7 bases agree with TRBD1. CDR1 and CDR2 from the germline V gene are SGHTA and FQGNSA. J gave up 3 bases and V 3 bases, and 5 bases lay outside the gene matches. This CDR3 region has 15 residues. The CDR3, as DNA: TGTGCCAGCAGCTTTGGACAGGTGAACTACAATGAGCAGTTCTTC. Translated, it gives CASSFGQVNYNEQFF. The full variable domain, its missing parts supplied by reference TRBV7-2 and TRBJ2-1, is GAGVSQSPSNKVTEKGKDVELRCDPISGHTALYWYRQSLGQGLEFLIYFQGNSAPDKSGLPSDRFSAERTGGSVSTLTIQRTQQEDSAVYLCASSFGQVNYNEQFFGPGTRLTVL.

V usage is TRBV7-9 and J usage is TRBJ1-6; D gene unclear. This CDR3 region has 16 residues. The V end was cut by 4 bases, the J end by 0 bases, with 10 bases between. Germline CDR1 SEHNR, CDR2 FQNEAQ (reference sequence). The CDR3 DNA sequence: TGTGCCAGCAGCTCAACTCGTAGCTCCTATAATTCACCCCTCCACTTT. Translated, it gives CASSSTRSSYNSPLHF.

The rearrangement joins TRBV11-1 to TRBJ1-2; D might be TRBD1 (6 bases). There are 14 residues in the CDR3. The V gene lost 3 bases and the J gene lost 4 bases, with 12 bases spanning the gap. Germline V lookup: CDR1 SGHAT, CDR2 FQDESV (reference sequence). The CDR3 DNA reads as TGTGCCAGCAGCTTTAACCGGGACACCTATGGCTACACCTTC. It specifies CASSFNRDTYGYTF.

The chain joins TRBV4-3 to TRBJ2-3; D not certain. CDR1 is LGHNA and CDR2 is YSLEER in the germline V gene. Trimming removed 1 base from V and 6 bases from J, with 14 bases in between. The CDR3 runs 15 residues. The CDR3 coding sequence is TGCGCCAGCAGCCAAGGCGGTAGCTTGACTGATACGCAGTATTTT. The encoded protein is CASSQGGSLTDTQYF.

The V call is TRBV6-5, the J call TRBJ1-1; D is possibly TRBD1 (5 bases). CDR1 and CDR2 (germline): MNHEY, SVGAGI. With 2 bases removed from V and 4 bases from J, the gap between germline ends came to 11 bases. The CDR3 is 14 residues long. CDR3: CASSYGAGSTEAFF. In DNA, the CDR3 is TGTGCCAGCAGTTACGGGGCAGGTAGCACTGAAGCTTTCTTT.

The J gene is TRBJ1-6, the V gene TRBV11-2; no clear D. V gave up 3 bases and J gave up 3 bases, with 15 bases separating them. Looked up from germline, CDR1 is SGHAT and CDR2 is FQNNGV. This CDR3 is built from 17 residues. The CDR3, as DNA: TGTGCCAGCAGCTTGACGGCCGCTAAGCGCTATAATTCACCCCTCCACTTT. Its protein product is CASSLTAAKRYNSPLHF.

The CDR3 here is CASSSTGTNEKLFF. In nucleotides, the CDR3 is TGTGCCAGCAGCTCCACAGGGACTAATGAAAAACTGTTTTTT. The gene calls are TRBV7-9 and TRBJ1-4; perhaps TRBD1 as D (6 bases). The CDR3 runs 14 residues. From germline, CDR1 is SEHNR and CDR2 FQNEAQ (reference sequence). Trimming pared 4 bases from V and 2 bases from J, leaving 8 bases between.

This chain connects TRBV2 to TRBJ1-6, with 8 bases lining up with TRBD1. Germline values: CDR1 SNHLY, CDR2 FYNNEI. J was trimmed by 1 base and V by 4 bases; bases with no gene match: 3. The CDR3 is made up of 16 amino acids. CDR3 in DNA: TGTGCCAGCAGTGTTAGACAGGGGTCCTATAATTCACCCCTCCACTTT. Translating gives CASSVRQGSYNSPLHF.